The sequence of this T cell receptor (beta chain) was determined in a study of blood T cells in healthy people across ages. The CDR3 totals 15 residues. The ends were cut back, 1 base at V and 5 bases at J, with 14 bases in the middle. CDR1 and CDR2 from the germline V gene are SEHNR and FQNEAQ (reference sequence). Donors were systemically healthy Caucasian individuals from Russia aged about 6 to 95 years. The second PCR ran about 6 to 11 cycles with a sample-barcoded 5' primer and J-beta primers. TCRdb processed the 5' RACE reads anew with MiXCR; each CDR3 protein has one entry. The sample shows 720,000 or so distinct CDR3 sequences, around 38% of them seen only once.

Sequences were obtained from blood. The clonotype comes from a man aged 80 or over in good health. The chain employs TRBV7-9 and TRBJ2-5, with D unresolved. The CDR3, as DNA: TGTGCCAGCAGCTTAGGCACGATTGAAGGCGAGACCCAGTACTTC. Translated: CASSLGTIEGETQYF.